These 8 T cell receptor beta chains came from one sample sequenced in a study of tumor-infiltrating lymphocytes in localized non-small cell lung cancer (dated by TCRdb to about 2021). Libraries came from the immunoSEQ multiplex PCR assay. TCRdb stores this immuneACCESS table with in-frame sequences only. Part of the clones is absent; in the studies checked, under half of the shortfall reflects unresolved V genes, and no reason is known for the rest. Counted in this sample were around 18,000 clones; roughly 40% of them appeared once. The ten largest clonotypes hold about a sixth of the sample. The sequenced material came from lung tumor tissue. The receptors shown here come from a human donor with non-small cell lung cancer.

The rearrangement uses TRBV5-6 and TRBJ2-3; tentatively, D is TRBD2 (6 bases). V lost 8 bases and J lost 2, with 15 bases in between. The CDR3 totals 14 residues. Germline V gene sequence: CDR1 SGHDT, CDR2 YYEEEE. The CDR3 sequence: CASRSWGDTDTQYF. The CDR3 coding sequence is TGTGCCAGTCGGAGTTGGGGGGACACAGATACGCAGTATTTT.

This sequence joins TRBV7-6 and TRBJ2-1; 12 nucleotides align to TRBD2. The CDR3 consists of 16 residues. The J segment lost 4 bases and the V segment lost 5 bases, leaving 6 bases of the junction unmatched. Germline CDR1 SGHVS, CDR2 FNYEAQ. Here the CDR3 reads CASSDQTSGGYNEQFF. For the CDR3, the DNA is TGTGCCAGCAGCGATCAGACTAGCGGGGGATACAATGAGCAGTTCTTC.

This clone turned up a few times. This rearrangement joins TRBV5-4 to TRBJ2-7, with 7 nucleotides matching TRBD1. V was clipped by 0 bases and J by 1 base; unmatched bases: 10. Germline V CDR1 and CDR2: SGHNT, YYREEE (reference sequence). The CDR3 sequence is 17 residues long. The CDR3 here is CASSLDPGQLSSYEQYF. The CDR3 nucleotides read TGTGCCAGCAGCTTGGATCCGGGACAGCTTTCATCCTACGAGCAGTACTTC.

In its sample, this clone was seen once. The chain recombines TRBV6-5 with TRBJ1-1; no clear D. Per germline, CDR1 MNHEY and CDR2 SVGAGI. V shed 2 bases and J shed 0 bases, with 7 bases lying between them. The CDR3 consists of 14 residues. CDR3 amino acids: CASSYMGLNTEAFF. CDR3 DNA sequence: TGTGCCAGCAGTTACATGGGATTGAACACTGAAGCTTTCTTT.

The J gene is TRBJ1-2, the V gene TRBV29-1, with 8 positions matching TRBD1. V lost 5 bases to trimming and J lost 7 bases; unmatched junction nucleotides: 3. The CDR3 totals 11 residues. Germline V gene lookup returns CDR1 SQVTM and CDR2 ANQGSEA. CDR3 sequence: CSVLDRAGYTF. CDR3 nucleotides: TGCAGCGTTTTGGACAGGGCTGGCTACACCTTC.

The rearrangement links TRBV2 to TRBJ1-5, with D possibly matching TRBD1 (6 bases). The V end lost 9 bases, the J end lost 3 bases, and 12 bases lay between the germline ends. The CDR3 has 13 residues. The germline CDR1 and CDR2 sequences are SNHLY and FYNNEI. CDR3 in amino acids: CASSRDINQPQHF. CDR3 nucleotides: TGTGCCAGTTCCCGGGACATCAATCAGCCCCAGCATTTT.

The chain couples TRBV9 to TRBJ2-7; TRBD1 matches 7 bases. This CDR3 is 14 amino acids long. Trimming at V came to 4 bases and at J to 2 bases, leaving 6 bases not matched to a gene. Germline V gene sequence: CDR1 SGDLS, CDR2 YYNGEE. CDR3 DNA: TGTGCCAGCAGCCTCCAGACAGGGCCCTACGAGCAGTACTTC. Translating it yields CASSLQTGPYEQYF.

The chain links TRBV6-5 to TRBJ2-6; D remains unclear. V lost 8 bases to trimming and J lost 1 base, with 12 bases between them. The CDR3 loop spans 15 amino acids. The germline V gene has CDR1 MNHEY and CDR2 SVGAGI. The CDR3, as DNA: TGTGCCAGCGACAACGAGCATTCTGGGGCCAACGTCCTGACTTTC. Translated, it gives CASDNEHSGANVLTF.